One and the same sample provided the 24 T cell receptor beta chains below, sequenced in a study of T-cell reconstitution after alpha-beta-depleted transplantation in children. Using unique molecular identifiers, the investigators prepared the TCRbeta library. TCRdb ran MiXCR on the PCR reads and lists one entry per CDR3 protein. The data show about 240,000 distinct CDR3 sequences, about 25% seen once. The source was PBMCs, collected before TCRalphabeta/CD19-depleted stem cell transplant. These receptor sequences come from a girl aged 2 to 10 with Fanconi anemia, due to receive a stem cell transplant.

This chain uses TRBV5-1 with TRBJ2-1; 14 nucleotides match TRBD2. This CDR3 contains 15 residues. Trimming cost V 4 bases and J 6 bases; bases outside gene matches: 3. The germline CDR1 and CDR2 sequences are SGHRS and YFSETQ. For the CDR3, the DNA is TGCGCCAGCAGCGGGGGACTAGCGGGAGTCAATGAGCAGTTCTTC. This gives the protein CASSGGLAGVNEQFF.

The rearrangement uses TRBV25-1 and TRBJ2-5; 8 bases are a match to TRBD1. Germline CDR1 is MGHDK and CDR2 is SYGVNS. This CDR3 is built from 17 residues. J was trimmed by 5 bases and V by 1 base; bases with no gene match: 12. CDR3 in DNA: TGTGCCAGCAGTGAATTACCTTTGGCAGGGGGCTTGGAGACCCAGTACTTC. It encodes CASSELPLAGGLETQYF. Drawing the rest from reference TRBV25-1 and TRBJ2-5, the complete variable domain is EADIYQTPRYLVIGTGKKITLECSQTMGHDKMYWYQQDPGMELHLIHYSYGVNSTEKGDLSSESTVSRIRTEHFPLTLESARPSHTSQYLCASSELPLAGGLETQYFGPGTRLLVL.

Ten or more counts support this clonotype. The chain combines TRBV25-1 with TRBJ2-1; 9 bases align to TRBD2. This CDR3 is 15 amino acids long. Per germline, CDR1 MGHDK and CDR2 SYGVNS. After removal of 4 bases from V and 3 bases from J, the junction contained 4 bases not matched to a gene. The chain's CDR3 is CASSVAGVSYNEQFF. CDR3 DNA sequence: TGTGCCAGCAGTGTAGCGGGAGTAAGCTACAATGAGCAGTTCTTC.

The sample holds many counts of this clonotype. The V call is TRBV12-3 or TRBV12-4, the J call TRBJ2-7, with TRBD2 identical over 10 bases. V lost 1 base to trimming and J lost 0 bases; unmatched junction nucleotides: 12. The CDR3 contains 19 residues. Written as DNA, the CDR3 is TGTGCCAGCAGTTTAGTGGGTCTAGCGGGGGTCACCTCCTCCTACGAGCAGTACTTC. This encodes CASSLVGLAGVTSSYEQYF.

This clonotype was observed many times. This chain joins TRBV14 and TRBJ2-1; no definite D call. CDR1 SGHDN and CDR2 FVKESK come from the germline V gene. V lost 2 bases, J lost 0 bases, and 8 bases lay in between. This CDR3 comprises 15 residues. Here the CDR3 DNA reads TGTGCCAGCAGCCAATATCGGAGCTCCTACAATGAGCAGTTCTTC. Its translation is CASSQYRSSYNEQFF.

The chain has TRBV20-1 and TRBJ2-2; D may be TRBD1 (6 bases). Between the trimmed V and J ends, which lost 3 bases and 1 base, there was a span of 6 bases. CDR3 length: 13 amino acids. The germline CDR1 and CDR2 sequences are DFQATT and SNEGSKA (reference sequence). This CDR3 is CSARTGNTGELFF. CDR3 coding DNA: TGCAGTGCTAGGACAGGGAACACCGGGGAGCTGTTTTTT.

V gene TRBV25-1 combines with J gene TRBJ1-2; 9 positions match TRBD1. The V segment lost 7 bases and the J segment 4 bases; nucleotides outside the gene matches: 7. The CDR3 spans 14 residues. CDR1 and CDR2 (germline): MGHDK, SYGVNS. The CDR3 spells CASKGQGLGYGYTF. The CDR3 bases are TGTGCCAGCAAGGGACAGGGTCTGGGCTATGGCTACACCTTC.

This clonotype has more than one count but fewer than ten. The V call is TRBV9, the J call TRBJ2-7; 11 positions match TRBD2. Germline V lookup: CDR1 SGDLS, CDR2 YYNGEE. The CDR3 has 17 residues. Trimming took 0 bases from V and 5 from J; bases not matched to a gene: 10. Written as DNA, the CDR3 is TGTGCCAGCAGCGTAGACCCGACTAGCGGGGTGAGGAACGAGCAGTACTTC. Its translation is CASSVDPTSGVRNEQYF.

This clonotype occurred once. The CDR3: CASSSPAGGTRSSYNEQFF. The CDR3 region has the DNA TGTGCCAGCAGTTCCCCGGCCGGGGGCACCCGAAGCTCCTACAATGAGCAGTTCTTC. The V gene is TRBV6-5, the J gene TRBJ2-1; D is perhaps TRBD1 or TRBD2 (6 bases each). The CDR3 consists of 19 residues. Germline CDR1 and CDR2: MNHEY and SVGAGI. The germline V and J ends were trimmed by 4 bases and 0 bases, with 22 bases remaining between them.

This clonotype was observed at least ten times. The chain couples TRBV9 to TRBJ2-2; 8 bases agree with TRBD2. CDR3 length: 16 residues. V shed 4 bases, J shed 6 bases, and the junction held 11 bases outside the gene matches. Looked up from germline, CDR1 is SGDLS and CDR2 is YYNGEE. The CDR3 reads CASSTRSGATAGELFF. The CDR3 nucleotides read TGTGCCAGCAGCACCCGTAGCGGGGCGACCGCCGGGGAGCTGTTTTTT. The complete variable domain, with remaining parts taken from reference TRBV9 and TRBJ2-2, reads DSGVTQTPKHLITATGQRVTLRCSPRSGDLSVYWYQQSLDQGLQFLIQYYNGEERAKGNILERFSAQQFPDLHSELNLSSLELGDSALYFCASSTRSGATAGELFFGEGSRLTVL.

The rearrangement links TRBV7-2 to TRBJ2-7, with D possibly being TRBD2 (6 bases). V was trimmed by 0 bases and J by 2 bases, leaving 14 bases between them. The CDR3 totals 16 residues. Germline V gene data show CDR1 as SGHTA and CDR2 as FQGNSA. The CDR3 nucleotides are TGTGCCAGCAGCTTAGCTCGACGAGCGGGCGCCTACGAGCAGTACTTC. This encodes CASSLARRAGAYEQYF.

This clonotype was found a few times. The rearrangement joins TRBV6-2 or TRBV6-3 to TRBJ2-1; D is perhaps TRBD2 (6 bases). The germline V gene encodes CDR1 MNHEY and CDR2 SVGEGT. The V and J ends lost 2 bases and 5 bases respectively, with 16 bases between them. This CDR3 is built from 16 residues. Here the CDR3 reads CASSYGSGEAHNEQFF. The CDR3 bases are TGTGCCAGCAGTTACGGGTCGGGAGAGGCCCACAATGAGCAGTTCTTC.

V gene TRBV13 combines with J gene TRBJ1-2; TRBD1 is a possible D gene (5 bases). V was shortened by 4 bases and J by 2 bases, with 14 bases between the two germline ends. The CDR3 contains 15 residues. Germline CDR1 PRHDT, CDR2 FYEKMQ (reference sequence). The CDR3 region has the DNA TGTGCCAGCAGCTGGAAGGGACCGCCAAACTATGGCTACACCTTC. This encodes CASSWKGPPNYGYTF.

This chain uses TRBV24-1 with TRBJ2-3; tentative D call: TRBD2 (6 bases). Per germline, CDR1 KGHDR and CDR2 SFDVKD. The ends were cut back, 5 bases at V and 0 bases at J, with 14 bases in the middle. The length of the CDR3 is 16 residues. The CDR3 reads CATSGGDFYSTDTQYF. DNA of the CDR3: TGTGCCACCAGTGGGGGGGATTTTTATAGCACAGATACGCAGTATTTT.

The J gene is TRBJ1-5, the V gene TRBV21-1; TRBD1 reflects the table's D call only, with no check against the DNA. TRBV21-1 is designated a pseudogene. This CDR3 comprises 19 residues. This CDR3 reads CASSKANQRGTGDNQPQHF. Written as DNA, the CDR3 is TGTGCCAGCAGCAAAGCAAACCAAAGAGGAACAGGGGATAATCAGCCCCAGCATTTT.

This clonotype occurred many times. The rearrangement links TRBV7-3 to TRBJ2-7; 11 bases fit TRBD2. The CDR3 extends over 14 amino acids. The J segment lost 6 bases and the V segment lost 5 bases, leaving 6 bases of the junction unmatched. The germline V gene encodes CDR1 SGHTA and CDR2 FQGTGA. The CDR3 coding sequence is TGTGCCAGCAGCCCTTCGGGACTAGCGGTCGAGCAGTACTTC. Its translation: CASSPSGLAVEQYF.

The chain combines TRBV7-6 with TRBJ2-5; 7 bases line up with TRBD1. Germline V CDR1 and CDR2: SGHVS, FNYEAQ. V lost 5 bases to trimming and J lost 5 bases; unmatched junction nucleotides: 8. The CDR3 totals 14 residues. The CDR3 DNA sequence: TGTGCCAGCAGCCAAGACAGGGTCCGGGAGACCCAGTACTTC. Encoded protein: CASSQDRVRETQYF.

The chain joins TRBV28 to TRBJ2-7, with 10 bases identical to TRBD1. V trimming: 5 bases; J trimming: 3 bases; junction bases outside the gene matches: 10. CDR3 length: 16 residues. The germline V gene encodes CDR1 MDHEN and CDR2 SYDVKM. The CDR3 DNA reads TGTGCCAGCAGTAACATCGACAGGGGGCCTTACTACGAGCAGTACTTC. Its translation is CASSNIDRGPYYEQYF.

The rearrangement uses TRBV5-1 and TRBJ2-7; 8 bases match TRBD2. Germline V gene data show CDR1 as SGHRS and CDR2 as YFSETQ. This CDR3 region has 15 residues. Trimming removed 4 bases from V and 3 bases from J; junction bases left unmatched: 9. The CDR3 sequence is CASSTGGAPHYEQYF. The CDR3, as DNA: TGCGCCAGCAGCACCGGGGGGGCACCGCACTACGAGCAGTACTTC.

The V and J genes are TRBV29-1 and TRBJ2-7, with 9 bases matching TRBD1. Germline assignment: CDR1 SQVTM and CDR2 ANQGSEA. The CDR3 is 15 residues long. V dropped 3 bases and J dropped 0; count of bases not matched to a gene: 6. CDR3 bases: TGCAGCGTTGAGGGGACAGGGCAGCGCTCCTACGAGCAGTACTTC. Protein: CSVEGTGQRSYEQYF.

There are a few counts of this clonotype. V is TRBV28 and J is TRBJ2-1, with 8 bases identical to TRBD2. The CDR3 has 17 amino acids. Germline-derived CDR1 and CDR2 are MDHEN and SYDVKM. The ends lost 7 bases at V and 8 bases at J; junction bases unmatched: 19. The CDR3 loop is CASIITAPGLAVDEQFF. CDR3 nucleotide sequence: TGTGCCAGCATCATCACGGCACCAGGACTAGCTGTCGATGAGCAGTTCTTC.

This clonotype showed up just a few times. The genes are TRBV6-1 and TRBJ1-2; TRBD1 matches at 10 bases. The V gene end was trimmed by 1 base and the J gene end by 4 bases; junction bases not matched to a gene: 0. Germline CDR1 and CDR2: MNHNS and SASEGT. This CDR3 comprises 14 residues. CDR3 bases: TGTGCCAGCAGTGAAGGGACAGGGGGCTATGGCTACACCTTC. Its translation: CASSEGTGGYGYTF.

This clonotype was counted between two and nine times. The chain carries TRBV6-6 and TRBJ2-5, with unresolved D. Germline CDR1 MNHNY, CDR2 SVGAGI (reference sequence). V was clipped by 2 bases and J by 7 bases, with 8 bases between them. This CDR3 is built from 12 residues. CDR3 nucleotides: TGTGCCAGCAGTTACGGTCTACCGACCCAGTACTTC. It yields the protein CASSYGLPTQYF.

Ten or more counts support this clonotype. The V gene is TRBV29-1, the J gene TRBJ2-1, with 9 bases aligning to TRBD1. CDR3 length equals 12 residues. V shed 0 bases, J shed 16 bases, and the junction held 7 bases outside the gene matches. Germline CDR1 is SQVTM and CDR2 is ANQGSEA. In nucleotides, the CDR3 is TGCAGCGTTGAAGATCACCGACAGGGGGAATTCTTC. This encodes CSVEDHRQGEFF.